Each of the 23 T cell receptor beta chains below was sequenced from the same sample in a study of cytomegalovirus exposure and HLA in healthy donors. Amplification used 60 Vbeta primers and 13 Jbeta primers. This table comes from immunoSEQ multiplex PCR, and its TCRdb copy is limited to in-frame clones, with some not included. In the table there are around 230,000 clones, around 80% of which are singletons. Sequencing was performed on PBMCs. Receptors originate from a man in his forties in good health and CMV-seropositive.

The CDR3 is CATSRSTSGRGQFF. Here the CDR3 DNA reads TGTGCCACCAGCAGGTCTACTAGCGGGAGAGGGCAGTTCTTC. The chain is built from TRBV15 and TRBJ2-1; 11 bases map to TRBD2. Germline V gene lookup returns CDR1 LNHNV and CDR2 YYDKDF (reference sequence). The V segment lost 3 bases and the J segment 12 bases; nucleotides outside the gene matches: 7. The CDR3 runs 14 residues.

The CDR3 region is CASRDSRIENEQYV. The CDR3 region has the DNA TGTGCCAGCCGGGACAGCCGGATTGAGAACGAGCAGTACGTC. The rearrangement uses TRBV21-1 and TRBJ2-7; the DNA was not compared with TRBD1, the D call given in the table. TRBV21-1 is a pseudogene. The CDR3 is 14 residues long.

The chain employs TRBV6-5 and TRBJ1-1; D unclear. V was clipped by 2 bases and J by 3 bases, with 10 bases between them. The germline gives CDR1 MNHEY, CDR2 SVGAGI. The CDR3 spans 14 residues. The CDR3 reads CASSYAALYTEAFF. As DNA, the CDR3 is TGTGCCAGCAGTTACGCCGCGTTATACACTGAAGCTTTCTTT.

This sequence joins TRBV19 and TRBJ1-2; D remains ambiguous. CDR3 length: 13 residues. The V gene lost 5 bases and the J gene lost 6 bases, with 13 bases spanning the gap. Germline V gives CDR1 LNHDA, CDR2 SQIVND (reference sequence). CDR3 bases: TGTGCCAGTAGTTGGTCACAGAGCCATGGCTACACCTTC. It specifies CASSWSQSHGYTF.

The chain is built from TRBV5-1 and TRBJ2-1, with TRBD1 identical over 7 bases. V dropped 1 base and J dropped 7; count of bases not matched to a gene: 8. CDR1 SGHRS and CDR2 YFSETQ come from the germline V gene. The CDR3 covers 15 residues. The CDR3: CASSLIAGGTNEQFF. DNA for the CDR3: TGCGCCAGCAGCTTGATTGCAGGGGGTACGAATGAGCAGTTCTTC.

The chain uses TRBV4-1 and TRBJ2-7; the D gene is possibly TRBD1 (5 bases). This CDR3 is 15 amino acids long. The V gene's germline CDR1 is MGHRA and CDR2 YSYEKL. The germline V and J ends were trimmed by 2 bases and 3 bases, with 14 bases remaining between them. CDR3 DNA: TGCGCCAGCAGCCAACGAAGGGGTTCCCTCTACGAGCAGTACTTC. Translation gives CASSQRRGSLYEQYF.

For the CDR3, the DNA is TGTGCCAGCAGCCCACTTCCCGGGACAGGGGATTACGAGCAGTACTTC. Translated, it gives CASSPLPGTGDYEQYF. The V gene is TRBV11-2, the J gene TRBJ2-7; 10 nucleotides match TRBD1. The germline V gene has CDR1 SGHAT and CDR2 FQNNGV. Trimming cost V 5 bases and J 4 bases; bases outside gene matches: 11. The CDR3 consists of 16 residues. Together with reference TRBV11-2 and TRBJ2-7, the CDR3 gives the full variable domain: EAGVAQSPRYKIIEKRQSVAFWCNPISGHATLYWYQQILGQGPKLLIQFQNNGVVDDSQLPKDRFSAERLKGVDSTLKIQPAKLEDSAVYLCASSPLPGTGDYEQYFGPGTRLTVT.

The chain has TRBV12-5 and TRBJ1-1; D gene unclear. Germline V lookup: CDR1 LGHNT, CDR2 FRNRAP. Trimming stripped 0 bases from V and 5 bases from J, with 7 bases between. CDR3 length: 13 amino acids. CDR3 amino acids: CASGLVDKTEAFF. For the CDR3, the DNA is TGTGCTAGTGGTTTGGTAGACAAAACTGAAGCTTTCTTT.

This clone was seen once. J is TRBJ2-1 and V is TRBV19; tentatively, D is TRBD2 (5 bases). Trimming cost V 7 bases and J 3 bases, with 13 bases left between them. The CDR3 runs 14 residues. Germline loops: CDR1 LNHDA, CDR2 SQIVND (reference sequence). CDR3 in DNA: TGTGCCAGTAAGTCCAGCGGACGCTACAATGAGCAGTTCTTC. Translated: CASKSSGRYNEQFF.

The chain carries TRBV30 and TRBJ2-5, with a possible D match to TRBD2 (6 bases). This CDR3 has 14 residues. Per the germline V gene, CDR1 is GTSNPN and CDR2 is SVGIG (reference sequence). The germline V and J ends were trimmed by 4 bases and 6 bases, with 18 bases remaining between them. The CDR3 sequence: CAWTRPGTEKTQYF. CDR3 sequence (DNA): TGTGCCTGGACCAGACCCGGGACTGAGAAGACCCAGTACTTC.

The chain combines TRBV15 with TRBJ1-5; unclear D gene. V was cut by 6 bases and J by 4 bases, with 16 bases left in between. The CDR3 consists of 15 residues. CDR1 and CDR2 (germline): LNHNV, YYDKDF (reference sequence). In DNA, the CDR3 is TGTGCCACCAGTCGTAGCCGAAACTTAAATCAGCCCCAGCATTTT. As protein: CATSRSRNLNQPQHF.

The V gene is TRBV30, the J gene TRBJ2-3, with TRBD2 matching over 9 bases. Germline CDR1 and CDR2: GTSNPN and SVGIG (reference sequence). The CDR3 totals 13 residues. Trimming cost V 5 bases and J 4 bases; bases outside gene matches: 4. CDR3: CAWSKREADTQYF. The CDR3 DNA is TGTGCCTGGTCTAAGCGGGAGGCAGATACGCAGTATTTT.

The V gene is TRBV18, the J gene TRBJ1-1; D ambiguous. Germline loops: CDR1 KGHSH, CDR2 LQKENI. The CDR3 length is 15 residues. V gave up 3 bases and J gave up 4 bases, with 15 bases separating them. The CDR3 region is CASSPPGKVTTEAFF. The DNA of the CDR3 is TGTGCCAGCTCACCCCCCGGGAAGGTCACCACTGAAGCTTTCTTT.

This clone was seen a single time. The CDR3 loop is CASRTGNYGYTF. CDR3 nucleotide sequence: TGTGCCAGCAGGACAGGAAACTATGGCTACACCTTC. J is TRBJ1-2 and V is TRBV6-5; possible D gene TRBD1, 6 bases. Trimming removed 6 bases from V and 2 bases from J, with 7 bases in between. From germline, CDR1 is MNHEY and CDR2 SVGAGI. The CDR3 length is 12 residues.

The chain couples TRBV19 to TRBJ1-5, with 7 bases fitting TRBD1. Germline CDR1 and CDR2: LNHDA and SQIVND (reference sequence). Trimming removed 1 base from V and 0 bases from J; junction bases left unmatched: 6. The length of the CDR3 is 17 residues. The CDR3 sequence: CASSIGQGVYSNQPQHF. DNA of the CDR3: TGTGCCAGTAGTATAGGGCAGGGGGTTTATAGCAATCAGCCCCAGCATTTT.

The chain is built from TRBV7-8 and TRBJ1-2; D call uncertain. The germline V gene has CDR1 SGHVS and CDR2 FQNEAQ. This CDR3 region has 14 residues. V shed 5 bases and J shed 7 bases, with 17 bases lying between them. The CDR3, as DNA: TGTGCCAGCAGCCCGTATGACGGGTTAAGTGGCTACACCTTC. Protein sequence: CASSPYDGLSGYTF.

The chain couples TRBV19 to TRBJ1-2, with D tentatively TRBD1 (6 bases). The CDR3 is made up of 13 amino acids. The V end lost 7 bases, the J end lost 3 bases, and 12 bases lay between the germline ends. CDR1 and CDR2 (germline): LNHDA, SQIVND (reference sequence). As DNA, the CDR3 is TGTGCCAGTAAACGGCCAGGGGACTATGGCTACACCTTC. It translates to CASKRPGDYGYTF.

This clone was detected only a few times. CDR3 DNA: TGCGCCAGCAGCTGGAGGGTTGTAGCGGGAGAACCCTACGAGCAGTACGTC. It translates to CASSWRVVAGEPYEQYV. This chain links TRBV5-1 with TRBJ2-7; 9 bases fit TRBD2. With V trimmed by 3 bases and J by 2 bases, 12 bases remained unmatched. The CDR3 is made up of 17 amino acids. CDR1 is SGHRS and CDR2 is YFSETQ in the germline V gene.

The rearrangement uses TRBV27 and TRBJ1-5; weak D call: TRBD1 (6 bases). Per the germline V gene, CDR1 is MNHEY and CDR2 is SMNVEV (reference sequence). The V gene lost 7 bases and the J gene lost 0 bases, with 13 bases spanning the gap. This CDR3 region has 15 residues. For the CDR3, the DNA is TGTGCCAGCAAGCTAGCAGGGGTTAGCAATCAGCCCCAGCATTTT. Encoded protein: CASKLAGVSNQPQHF.

This chain connects TRBV18 to TRBJ1-3; tentative D call: TRBD1 (5 bases). CDR3 length: 16 amino acids. Trimming left V 3 bases short and J 2 bases short, with 14 bases between. Germline V gives CDR1 KGHSH, CDR2 LQKENI. Here the CDR3 DNA reads TGTGCCAGCTCACCTCAGCCGGCAGGGCCTGGAAACACCATATATTTT. Protein: CASSPQPAGPGNTIYF.

This clone was recorded a few times. V gene TRBV27 combines with J gene TRBJ2-1, with TRBD2 identical over 7 bases. The V gene's germline CDR1 is MNHEY and CDR2 SMNVEV (reference sequence). The CDR3 length is 17 residues. J lost 4 bases, V lost 2 bases, and 11 bases had no gene match. In DNA, the CDR3 is TGTGCCAGCAGTTTACGCCCGGGGCTAGCGGCATACAATGAGCAGTTCTTC. Residues: CASSLRPGLAAYNEQFF.

V is TRBV7-9 and J is TRBJ2-7, with D maybe TRBD2 (6 bases). The CDR3 spans 13 residues. Between the trimmed V and J ends, which lost 5 bases and 4 bases, there was a span of 12 bases. The V gene's germline CDR1 is SEHNR and CDR2 FQNEAQ (reference sequence). CDR3 in DNA: TGTGCCAGCAGCCCCGGGGGAAGATACGAGCAGTACTTC. Its translation: CASSPGGRYEQYF.

The chain links TRBV13 to TRBJ2-3; 10 bases align to TRBD1. This CDR3 comprises 16 residues. Per germline, CDR1 PRHDT and CDR2 FYEKMQ (reference sequence). Trimming took 1 base from V and 3 from J; bases not matched to a gene: 4. For the CDR3, the DNA is TGTGCCAGCAGCTTAGCCCGGGACAGGGGAACAGATACGCAGTATTTT. Protein: CASSLARDRGTDTQYF.